These 30 T cell receptor beta chains originate from one sample sequenced in a study of shared clonotypes between healthy human individuals. The naive CD8 population came from CD45RO-negative cells selected for CCR7, without terminally differentiated effector memory CD45RA+ cells. The repertoire was sequenced with immunoSEQ multiplex PCR; TCRdb's copy has only in-frame clones and lacks some. The top ten clones hold around 1.7% of a sample with about 1.9 million clones, 90% to 95% of them seen once. Source material: naive CD8+ T cells from PBMCs. Receptors were obtained from a man between 18 and 29 years old in good health. Some clones in this sample may be carry-over from other donors' samples.

The rearrangement uses TRBV6-4 and TRBJ2-2; TRBD1 might be the D (5 bases). The germline V gene encodes CDR1 MRHNA and CDR2 SNTAGT. The CDR3 consists of 16 residues. The V end lost 1 base, the J end lost 1 base, and 10 bases lay between the germline ends. The CDR3 DNA reads TGTGCCAGCAGTGACTGGTGGACATTGAACACCGGGGAGCTGTTTTTT. It is translated as CASSDWWTLNTGELFF.

This clone was seen a single time. V usage is TRBV15 and J usage is TRBJ1-3, with D perhaps TRBD1 (6 bases). CDR3 length: 14 amino acids. Trimming removed 5 bases from V and 8 bases from J, with 16 bases in between. CDR1 and CDR2 (germline): LNHNV, YYDKDF (reference sequence). The CDR3 reads CATSPRGSRDTIYF. CDR3 nucleotide sequence: TGTGCCACCAGCCCCAGGGGAAGTAGGGACACCATATATTTT.

The chain uses TRBV9 and TRBJ2-2; TRBD2 matches 7 bases. After removal of 4 bases from V and 5 bases from J, the junction contained 14 bases not matched to a gene. The CDR3 totals 17 residues. The germline gives CDR1 SGDLS, CDR2 YYNGEE. The CDR3 is CASSSPLGGGPTGELFF. The CDR3 coding sequence is TGTGCCAGCAGCTCCCCTTTGGGGGGAGGGCCGACCGGGGAGCTGTTTTTT.

The gene calls are TRBV6-4 and TRBJ2-1, with TRBD2 identical over 7 bases. CDR1 and CDR2 from the germline V gene are MRHNA and SNTAGT. The CDR3 runs 15 residues. Trimming cost V 6 bases and J 5 bases; bases outside gene matches: 10. DNA for the CDR3: TGTGCCAGCAGCACCCTAACGGGAGGTCACAATGAGCAGTTCTTC. Translating gives CASSTLTGGHNEQFF.

The chain is built from TRBV7-2 and TRBJ2-7; D is ambiguous. With 5 bases removed from V and 3 bases from J, the gap between germline ends came to 11 bases. This CDR3 is built from 13 residues. Germline lookup yields CDR1 SGHTA and CDR2 FQGNSA. CDR3 DNA: TGTGCCAGCAGCCTCCTCAACGGCTACGAGCAGTACTTC. Amino acids: CASSLLNGYEQYF. Filled out from reference TRBV7-2 and TRBJ2-7, the complete variable domain reads GAGVSQSPSNKVTEKGKDVELRCDPISGHTALYWYRQSLGQGLEFLIYFQGNSAPDKSGLPSDRFSAERTGGSVSTLTIQRTQQEDSAVYLCASSLLNGYEQYFGPGTRLTVT.

The V and J genes are TRBV7-8 and TRBJ2-4; TRBD2 might be the D (5 bases). From germline, CDR1 is SGHVS and CDR2 FQNEAQ. The CDR3 runs to 17 residues. With 4 bases removed from V and 0 bases from J, the gap between germline ends came to 16 bases. Written as DNA, the CDR3 is TGTGCCAGCAGCTCCATGGGAGTAGACCTAGCCAAAAACATTCAGTACTTC. It is translated as CASSSMGVDLAKNIQYF. Variable domain in full (rest from reference TRBV7-8 and TRBJ2-4): GAGVSQSPRYKVAKRGQDVALRCDPISGHVSLFWYQQALGQGPEFLTYFQNEAQLDKSGLPSDRFFAERPEGSVSTLKIQRTQQEDSAVYLCASSSMGVDLAKNIQYFGAGTRLSVL.

The V gene is TRBV9, the J gene TRBJ2-4, with 8 bases lining up with TRBD1. Germline CDR1 is SGDLS and CDR2 is YYNGEE. Unmatched junction bases numbered 14, after V lost 0 bases and J lost 12 bases. The CDR3 runs 16 residues. The CDR3 DNA is TGTGCCAGCAGCGTAGAGGGACAGGCAGCTTGGGACGATCAGTACTTC. Its protein is CASSVEGQAAWDDQYF.

The rearrangement links TRBV18 to TRBJ2-7; possibly TRBD1 for D (5 bases). Trimming pared 1 base from V and 6 bases from J, leaving 13 bases between. The germline V gene encodes CDR1 KGHSH and CDR2 LQKENI. This CDR3 spans 14 amino acids. For the CDR3, the DNA is TGTGCCAGCTCACCACGGACATGGGTCTCCGAGCAGTACTTC. It encodes CASSPRTWVSEQYF.

Worth noting for this clone: Additional DNA sequences in this sample encode the identical CDR3. The J gene is TRBJ1-1, the V gene TRBV6-4; D unclear. CDR1 and CDR2 (germline): MRHNA, SNTAGT. This CDR3 is 13 amino acids long. Trimming cost V 3 bases and J 1 base, with 6 bases left between them. CDR3 nucleotides: TGTGCCAGCAGTGAACGTCCGAACACTGAAGCTTTCTTT. This encodes CASSERPNTEAFF.

This chain uses TRBV6-5 with TRBJ1-2; D gene uncertain. Per the germline V gene, CDR1 is MNHEY and CDR2 is SVGAGI. The CDR3 consists of 14 residues. V dropped 0 bases and J dropped 4 bases, with 9 bases sitting between them. Here the CDR3 reads CASSYSVSAYGYTF. In nucleotides, the CDR3 is TGTGCCAGCAGTTACTCGGTGTCGGCCTATGGCTACACCTTC.

The chain combines TRBV19 with TRBJ2-7; either TRBD1 or TRBD2 may fit D (5 bases each). Trimming shortened V by 3 bases and J by 2 bases, and 11 bases separated the two germline ends. Germline loops: CDR1 LNHDA, CDR2 SQIVND (reference sequence). The CDR3 length is 14 residues. As DNA, the CDR3 is TGTGCCAGTAGTATTGGGACCCACGCCTACGAGCAGTACTTC. As protein: CASSIGTHAYEQYF. The whole variable domain, filled in from reference TRBV19 and TRBJ2-7, reads DGGITQSPKYLFRKEGQNVTLSCEQNLNHDAMYWYRQDPGQGLRLIYYSQIVNDFQKGDIAEGYSVSREKKESFPLTVTSAQKNPTAFYLCASSIGTHAYEQYFGPGTRLTVT.

Note on this clone: Other DNA variants within this sample encode the same CDR3. The chain is built from TRBV9 and TRBJ1-1; possibly TRBD1 for D (5 bases). Germline V gene lookup returns CDR1 SGDLS and CDR2 YYNGEE. This CDR3 comprises 14 residues. V gave up 1 base and J gave up 5 bases, with 12 bases separating them. The CDR3 here is CASSVRGRGTEAFF. CDR3 DNA: TGTGCCAGCAGCGTAAGGGGTCGGGGGACTGAAGCTTTCTTT.

The CDR3 sequence: CASSPGLGAYEQYF. CDR3 nucleotide sequence: TGTGCCAGCAGCCCGGGACTAGGGGCCTACGAGCAGTACTTC. This chain connects TRBV7-2 to TRBJ2-7; 8 nucleotides match TRBD2. The V segment lost 5 bases and the J segment 2 bases; nucleotides outside the gene matches: 5. This CDR3 is 14 amino acids long. Germline V gene sequence: CDR1 SGHTA, CDR2 FQGNSA.

The V gene is TRBV4-1, the J gene TRBJ2-7; D is possibly TRBD1 (6 bases). Trimming removed 6 bases from V and 3 bases from J, with 18 bases in between. Germline V lookup: CDR1 MGHRA, CDR2 YSYEKL. The CDR3 totals 15 residues. CDR3 bases: TGCGCCAGCAGTCTCCCATTACAGGGTCACTACGAGCAGTACTTC. Amino acid sequence: CASSLPLQGHYEQYF.

The gene calls are TRBV7-9 and TRBJ2-2, with unresolved D. Trimming cost V 8 bases and J 9 bases, with 16 bases left between them. The CDR3 runs 13 residues. Looked up from germline, CDR1 is SEHNR and CDR2 is FQNEAQ (reference sequence). The CDR3 bases are TGTGCCAGCCTGTCTTCCGTCTTTCGGGAGCTGTTTTTT. The encoded protein is CASLSSVFRELFF.

Details on this clone: The sample has other DNA sequences that encode this CDR3 too. V is TRBV27 and J is TRBJ2-7; D unclear. The germline gives CDR1 MNHEY, CDR2 SMNVEV (reference sequence). The CDR3 runs to 14 residues. The germline V and J ends were trimmed by 4 bases and 2 bases, with 12 bases remaining between them. The DNA of the CDR3 is TGTGCCAGCAGTTCCCGGACCACCCCCTACGAGCAGTACTTC. Its translation is CASSSRTTPYEQYF.

The chain has TRBV10-3 and TRBJ2-1; D is perhaps TRBD2 (5 bases). V was shortened by 10 bases and J by 9 bases, with 25 bases between the two germline ends. The CDR3 is 15 residues long. The germline CDR1 and CDR2 sequences are ENHRY and SYGVKD. As DNA, the CDR3 is TGTGCCACCGTGGATTTTGGCTCCGGGAAAGGTGAGCAGTTCTTC. Translation: CATVDFGSGKGEQFF.

This sequence joins TRBV10-3 and TRBJ2-3; 9 bases map to TRBD1. The junction had 8 bases not matched to a gene; V was cut back by 6 bases and J by 7 bases. There are 14 residues in the CDR3. Germline V lookup: CDR1 ENHRY, CDR2 SYGVKD. This CDR3 is CAISRTGALNTQYF. DNA for the CDR3: TGTGCCATCAGCCGGACAGGGGCATTGAATACGCAGTATTTT.

The rearrangement joins TRBV9 to TRBJ1-2, with 9 bases aligning to TRBD1. After removal of 3 bases from V and 4 bases from J, the junction contained 7 bases not matched to a gene. The CDR3 covers 15 residues. From germline, CDR1 is SGDLS and CDR2 YYNGEE. CDR3 protein: CASSGTGGTGYGYTF. The CDR3 DNA reads TGTGCCAGCAGCGGAACAGGGGGCACGGGCTATGGCTACACCTTC.

The chain has TRBV4-1 and TRBJ1-5, with D possibly TRBD1 on 6 matching bases. CDR1 and CDR2 from the germline V gene are MGHRA and YSYEKL. With 4 bases removed from V and 5 bases from J, the gap between germline ends came to 18 bases. The CDR3 has 16 amino acids. The CDR3 loop is CASSLSPGGLDQPQHF. The CDR3 nucleotides read TGCGCCAGCAGCCTATCCCCGGGGGGGCTTGATCAGCCCCAGCATTTT.

The chain carries TRBV7-9 and TRBJ2-3, with TRBD1 identical over 7 bases. CDR3 length: 16 residues. V was pared by 5 bases and J by 0 bases, with 8 bases of the junction left unmatched. Germline lookup yields CDR1 SEHNR and CDR2 FQNEAQ (reference sequence). CDR3 DNA: TGTGCCAGCAGCCCCCCGACAGGGCGTAGCACAGATACGCAGTATTTT. Translation: CASSPPTGRSTDTQYF. Full variable domain (missing parts from reference TRBV7-9 and TRBJ2-3): DTGVSQNPRHKITKRGQNVTFRCDPISEHNRLYWYRQTLGQGPEFLTYFQNEAQLEKSRLLSDRFSAERPKGSFSTLEIQRTEQGDSAMYLCASSPPTGRSTDTQYFGPGTRLTVL.

The chain combines TRBV7-8 with TRBJ2-3; D might be TRBD1 (6 bases). Germline V gives CDR1 SGHVS, CDR2 FQNEAQ. The CDR3 totals 14 residues. Trimming shortened V by 8 bases and J by 0 bases, and 12 bases separated the two germline ends. The CDR3 reads CASSVGASTDTQYF. DNA for the CDR3: TGTGCCAGCTCAGTGGGGGCCAGCACAGATACGCAGTATTTT.

V gene TRBV13 combines with J gene TRBJ2-5; no reliable D call. Germline-derived CDR1 and CDR2 are PRHDT and FYEKMQ (reference sequence). This CDR3 contains 13 residues. With 5 bases removed from V and 1 base from J, the gap between germline ends came to 8 bases. The CDR3 nucleotides are TGTGCCAGCAGCCCCGTTCTCCAAGAGACCCAGTACTTC. It encodes CASSPVLQETQYF.

The chain's CDR3 is CASSIPGLAGHSGELFF. The CDR3 bases are TGTGCCAGTAGTATCCCCGGACTAGCGGGGCATTCGGGGGAGCTGTTTTTT. The chain is built from TRBV19 and TRBJ2-2; 12 positions agree with TRBD2. The CDR3 contains 17 residues. V lost 3 bases, J lost 8 bases, and 10 bases stayed unmatched. Germline V gene data show CDR1 as LNHDA and CDR2 as SQIVND (reference sequence).

With respect to this clone: At the DNA level, this CDR3 is encoded by other sequences in the same sample as well. V is TRBV9 and J is TRBJ2-7; D uncertain. Per germline, CDR1 SGDLS and CDR2 YYNGEE. V gave up 2 bases and J gave up 0 bases, with 9 bases separating them. The CDR3 sequence is 14 residues long. The CDR3 nucleotides are TGTGCCAGCAGCGTTGGGCGGTCCTCCTACGAGCAGTACTTC. It codes for CASSVGRSSYEQYF. Together with reference TRBV9 and TRBJ2-7, the CDR3 gives the full variable domain: DSGVTQTPKHLITATGQRVTLRCSPRSGDLSVYWYQQSLDQGLQFLIQYYNGEERAKGNILERFSAQQFPDLHSELNLSSLELGDSALYFCASSVGRSSYEQYFGPGTRLTVT.

V and J are TRBV4-3 and TRBJ2-3, with 7 bases aligning to TRBD1. The germline gives CDR1 LGHNA, CDR2 YSLEER. The CDR3 extends over 17 amino acids. The J segment lost 4 bases and the V segment lost 0 bases, leaving 10 bases of the junction unmatched. CDR3 DNA sequence: TGCGCCAGCAGCCAAGACGGGCAGGGGGAAAGTCCAGATACGCAGTATTTT. Amino acid sequence: CASSQDGQGESPDTQYF.

The genes are TRBV7-2 and TRBJ2-7; D might be TRBD2 (6 bases). The CDR3 is 15 residues long. Germline lookup yields CDR1 SGHTA and CDR2 FQGNSA. Trimming stripped 1 base from V and 1 base from J, with 11 bases between. The CDR3 protein is CASSLEGTGSYEQYF. In DNA form, the CDR3 reads TGTGCCAGCAGCTTAGAAGGGACTGGATCCTACGAGCAGTACTTC.

This rearrangement joins TRBV7-3 to TRBJ2-3, with D possibly TRBD1 on 5 matching bases. This CDR3 has 14 residues. Between the trimmed V and J ends, which lost 7 bases and 4 bases, there was a span of 15 bases. Germline V gene lookup returns CDR1 SGHTA and CDR2 FQGTGA. CDR3 nucleotides: TGTGCCAGCAACTACAAGGGGCTCCCAGATACGCAGTATTTT. It is translated as CASNYKGLPDTQYF.

The V call is TRBV27, the J call TRBJ2-7; D not certain. Trimming stripped 4 bases from V and 6 bases from J, with 25 bases between. Germline V gene data show CDR1 as MNHEY and CDR2 as SMNVEV (reference sequence). This CDR3 has 17 residues. The CDR3 here is CASSSPERDSAFSEQYF. The CDR3 DNA reads TGTGCCAGCAGTTCACCCGAAAGAGACTCAGCTTTTAGCGAGCAGTACTTC.

This chain connects TRBV7-2 to TRBJ2-7; the D gene is possibly TRBD1 (6 bases). V was trimmed by 1 base and J by 3 bases, leaving 13 bases between them. The length of the CDR3 is 15 residues. Germline CDR1 SGHTA, CDR2 FQGNSA. The CDR3 DNA reads TGTGCCAGCAGCTTAGTCAGGGGTAGGGTCTACGAGCAGTACTTC. Translated, it gives CASSLVRGRVYEQYF.